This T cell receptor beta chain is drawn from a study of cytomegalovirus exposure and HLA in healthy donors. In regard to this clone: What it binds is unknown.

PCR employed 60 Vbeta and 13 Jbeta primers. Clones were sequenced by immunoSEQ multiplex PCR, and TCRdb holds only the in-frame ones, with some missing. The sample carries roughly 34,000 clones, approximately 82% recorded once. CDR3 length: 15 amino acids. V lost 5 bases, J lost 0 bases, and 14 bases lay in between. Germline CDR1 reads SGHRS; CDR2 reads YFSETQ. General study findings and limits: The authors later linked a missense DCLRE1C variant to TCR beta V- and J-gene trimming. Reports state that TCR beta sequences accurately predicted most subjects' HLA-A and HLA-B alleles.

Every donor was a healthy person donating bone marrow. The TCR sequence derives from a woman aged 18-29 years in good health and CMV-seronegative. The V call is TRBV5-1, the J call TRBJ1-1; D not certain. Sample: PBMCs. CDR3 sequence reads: CASSFDGLMNTEAFF. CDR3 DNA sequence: TGCGCCAGCAGTTTTGACGGACTGATGAACACTGAAGCTTTCTTT.